This TCR beta chain derives from a study of cytomegalovirus exposure and HLA in healthy donors (dated by TCRdb to about 2017). Turning to the overall study: According to a later analysis, the approximately 120 validation repertoires were produced on the same platform as the 666 repertoires of the first cohort. The study aimed to test whether signatures of past pathogen exposure could be identified by cataloging public T cell receptors. A separate validation cohort of roughly 130 different subjects was used in addition to the roughly 670-subject first cohort. High-throughput TCR immunosequencing, statistical association of individual TCRs with disease status, and machine learning were combined to predict cytomegalovirus infection status. The paper as a whole reports these results and caveats: A few of the identified cytomegalovirus-associated TCR beta chains were confirmed in vitro to be specific for cytomegalovirus antigens. In the study, some 180 TCR beta chains were listed as associated with cytomegalovirus. Across donors, most TCR sequences were observed very rarely, whereas some public TCRs were present in many individuals. In both the original and validation cohorts, the classifier was reported to diagnose cytomegalovirus status with high specificity and sensitivity. In a later analysis, TCRs clustered in the first cohort were found to also tend to co-occur in the roughly 130 validation repertoires, with 85% to 95% of cluster scores above 0. A later analysis lacked HLA typing for the validation cohort, so it scored co-occurrence in that cohort across all 110 or so repertoires. The authors suggested that the approach could potentially be generalized to other disease states and immunological phenotypes.

The donors belonged to the validation cohort of about 120 subjects, which was separate from the approximately 700-subject first cohort. On this clone itself: The antigen it binds to is not known. Base quality data are lacking; no much larger clone is found one base away.

Spanning cysteine to phenylalanine, the CDR3 consists of 14 amino acids. The only DNA kept is the CDR3, 42 bases in frame from the first base. Sequences LGHNA (CDR1) and YNFKEQ (CDR2) are obtained from the germline V gene. The V and J ends are trimmed by 1 base and 2 bases, leaving 9 bases between them. Library prep was done by the immunoSEQ multiplex PCR assay. In the source study's methods: A statistical classification framework was built for diagnosing cytomegalovirus status from the catalog of TCR beta chain sequences. Held by TCRdb, this immuneACCESS table contains in-frame sequences only and omits some clones. Under half of the omission traces to an unresolved V gene where checked; the cause of the rest is unknown. For V, J and clone size, that table is used; D and trimming come from the DNA. The sample has tens of thousands of clones on record, about 94% of them singletons. Around 1.5% of the sample lies in the top ten.

Material: PBMCs. The receptor chain draws on TRBV4-2 and TRBJ2-7; a weak D assignment points to TRBD1 (5 bases agree). The clonotype originates from a man aged 18 to 30 in good health and CMV-seropositive. The CDR3 region has the sequence CASSQGGDAYEQYF. At the DNA level, the sequence is TGTGCCAGCAGCCAAGGGGGCGACGCCTACGAGCAGTACTTC.